The entry that follows covers one T cell receptor (beta chain) sequence. Which antigen it targets is not known. No per-base quality is available; no much larger clone lies one base away. Per the germline V gene, SQVTM is the CDR1 and ANQGSEA is the CDR2. Trimming costs V 5 bases and J 2 bases, and their ends lie 10 bases apart. The CDR3 spans 12 residues, from the cysteine through the phenylalanine. Kept here is only the CDR3 DNA, which spans 36 bases and is read in frame from base 1. Only healthy Caucasian donors were included. This entry is derived from a study of identical twins (dated by TCRdb to about 2016). With respect to the entire study: The study deep-sequenced TCR alpha and beta repertoires from monozygotic twins, unrelated adults of various ages and cord blood to test whether fetal clonotypes persist. To rule out contamination, replicate twin experiments were performed at different times with different library preparation protocols.

The method was 5' RACE. TCRdb records Illumina HiSeq 2000 as the sequencer. A universal primer binding site was introduced by template switching, and a unique molecular identifier was present in the final cDNA, enabling accurate counting of TCR cDNA molecules. Specific primers in the conserved constant-segment region were used to synthesize first-strand cDNA for TCR alpha and beta chains. To control for contamination, every cDNA library was double barcoded, receiving both a SMART-Mk sample barcode and Illumina barcodes. TruSeq adapter sequences and Illumina sample barcodes were added in two successive PCR steps. The TCR alpha and beta cDNA libraries were sequenced on the Illumina HiSeq platform using custom primers. On the authors' methods: MiGEC processed the raw reads to extract unique molecular identifiers, while MiXCR was used to determine the CDR3 positions. For each individual, recombination models were inferred using an EM algorithm with the repgenHMM and IGoR tools. Shared clonotypes were analyzed with the tcR package in R, and sharing was normalized by the product of cloneset sizes. To study raw recombination without the effects of thymic and clonal selection, out-of-frame nonproductive sequences were analyzed. The raw public reads went through TCRdb reprocessing: fastp at Q25, MiXCR clone calling, in-frame beta chains kept. Rows are combined by CDR3 protein, so each entry shows the most common genes and DNA. These V and J calls originate from TCRdb's pipeline instead of the authors' own analysis. The sample contains about 1.7 million distinct CDR3 sequences, about 31% of them found a single time. About 0.27% of the sample is held by the ten biggest clonotypes.

Overall study results and their limits: In monozygotic twins, recombination models systematically underestimated out-of-frame TCR alpha sharing, but the models matched the sharing seen between unrelated individuals. Invariant T cells such as MAIT and iNKT could partly confound zero-insertion analyses, though diverse VJ usage argued against this for most clonotypes. Fewer insertions were carried by abundant cord blood beta clonotypes, a similar but weaker trend appeared in young adult naive repertoires, and no such trend appeared in memory repertoires. Excess twin sharing in beta out-of-frame sequences was weaker because fewer shared sequences lowered the signal-to-noise ratio. Because the same donors could not be followed over many years, the conclusions depended on cross-sectional statistical analysis. Compared with coincidental sharing between unrelated individuals, out-of-frame TCR alpha sequences shared between twins showed an excess of sequences with low generation probability.

The chain joins TRBV29-1 to TRBJ2-7; the D segment is perhaps TRBD1 or TRBD2, each sharing 5 matched bases. This sequence originates from a newborn girl in good health. The sequenced sample was cord blood. The nucleotide sequence is TGCAGCGTTTGGGGGAAGGCCTACGAGCAGTACTTC. Its protein product is CSVWGKAYEQYF.